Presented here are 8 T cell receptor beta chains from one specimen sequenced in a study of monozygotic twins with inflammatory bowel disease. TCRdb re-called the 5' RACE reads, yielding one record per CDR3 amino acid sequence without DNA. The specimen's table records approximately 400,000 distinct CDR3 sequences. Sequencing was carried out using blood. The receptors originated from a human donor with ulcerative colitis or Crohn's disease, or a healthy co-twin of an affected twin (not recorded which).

CDR3 in amino acids: CSAPRWGQGDTEAFF. The V call is TRBV20-1, the J call TRBJ1-1; TCRdb's D gene call, TRBD1, goes unchecked for lack of DNA. The V gene's germline CDR1 is DFQATT and CDR2 SNEGSKA (reference sequence). The CDR3 contains 15 residues.

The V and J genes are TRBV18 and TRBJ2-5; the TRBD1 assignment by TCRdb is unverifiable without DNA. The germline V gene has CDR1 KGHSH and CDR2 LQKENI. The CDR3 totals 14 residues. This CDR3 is CASDRDSHEETQYF.

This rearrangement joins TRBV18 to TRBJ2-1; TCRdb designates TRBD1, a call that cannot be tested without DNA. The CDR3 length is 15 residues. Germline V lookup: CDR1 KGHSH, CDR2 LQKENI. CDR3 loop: CASSPAATGVAEQFF.

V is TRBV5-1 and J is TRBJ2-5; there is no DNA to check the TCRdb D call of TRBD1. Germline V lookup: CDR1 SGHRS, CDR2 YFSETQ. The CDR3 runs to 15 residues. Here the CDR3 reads CASSPPGRSQETQYF. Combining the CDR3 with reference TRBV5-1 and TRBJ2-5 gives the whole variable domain KAGVTQTPRYLIKTRGQQVTLSCSPISGHRSVSWYQQTPGQGLQFLFEYFSETQRNKGNFPGRFSGRQFSNSRSEMNVSTLELGDSALYLCASSPPGRSQETQYFGPGTRLLVL.

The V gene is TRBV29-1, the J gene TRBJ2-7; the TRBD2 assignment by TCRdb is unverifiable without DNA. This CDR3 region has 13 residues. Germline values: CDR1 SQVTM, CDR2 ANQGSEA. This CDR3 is CSVRSSGSGEQYF.

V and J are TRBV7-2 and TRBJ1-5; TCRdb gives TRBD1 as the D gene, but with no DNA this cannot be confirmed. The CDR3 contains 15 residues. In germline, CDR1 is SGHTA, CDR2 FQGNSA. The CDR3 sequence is CASSPGGSLNQPQHF. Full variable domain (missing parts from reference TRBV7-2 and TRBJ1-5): GAGVSQSPSNKVTEKGKDVELRCDPISGHTALYWYRQSLGQGLEFLIYFQGNSAPDKSGLPSDRFSAERTGGSVSTLTIQRTQQEDSAVYLCASSPGGSLNQPQHFGDGTRLSIL.

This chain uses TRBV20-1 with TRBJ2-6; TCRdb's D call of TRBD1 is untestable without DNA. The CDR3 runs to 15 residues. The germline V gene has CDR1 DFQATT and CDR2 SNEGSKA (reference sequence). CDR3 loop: CSARETGFGANVLTF.

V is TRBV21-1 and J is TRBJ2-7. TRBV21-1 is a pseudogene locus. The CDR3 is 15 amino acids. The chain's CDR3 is CASSKGAGKNYEQYF.